This is a list of T cell receptor beta chains from one sample in a study of CD8+CD57+ T cells in acquired aplastic anemia. TCRdb ran MiXCR on the reads and lists one entry per CDR3 protein. Here the sample spans roughly 130,000 distinct CDR3 sequences, about 48% being singletons. Sequenced sample: sorted CD4+, CD8+, or CD8+CD57+ T cells (not recorded which) from PBMCs. These receptors were collected from a human donor in good health, serving as a control. Each CDR3 is given without its conserved first and last residue. Each record gives: J gene, clone size, V gene, CDR3 protein. Some rows have no size entry. The others give once, few or many, or a class for an expanded clone.

j_gene: TRBJ1-4
abundance: NA
v_gene: TRBV12-3/TRBV12-4
CDR3aa: ASSLEAGRYEKLF

j_gene: TRBJ2-5
abundance: NA
v_gene: TRBV20-1
CDR3aa: SARSSGGALETQY

j_gene: TRBJ1-2
abundance: few
v_gene: TRBV19
CDR3aa: ASSTGFPNYGYT

j_gene: TRBJ2-1
abundance: NA
v_gene: TRBV10-3
CDR3aa: ATETRNNEQF

j_gene: TRBJ2-4
abundance: many
v_gene: TRBV11-1
CDR3aa: ASSLERGIKNIQY

j_gene: TRBJ2-7
abundance: many
v_gene: TRBV20-1
CDR3aa: SARGGQTSYEQY

j_gene: TRBJ2-7
abundance: NA
v_gene: TRBV24-1
CDR3aa: ATSDPGQGYEQY

j_gene: TRBJ1-1
abundance: NA
v_gene: TRBV10-3
CDR3aa: ATRTGQTGEAF

j_gene: TRBJ1-3
abundance: many
v_gene: TRBV11-2
CDR3aa: ASSLQPRAHSSGNTIY

j_gene: TRBJ2-2
abundance: few
v_gene: TRBV12-3/TRBV12-4
CDR3aa: ASRGQGEFGELF

j_gene: TRBJ2-7
abundance: many
v_gene: TRBV11-1
CDR3aa: ASSLGQELSYEQY

j_gene: TRBJ2-7
abundance: NA
v_gene: TRBV20-1
CDR3aa: SARDPAHEQY

j_gene: TRBJ2-1
abundance: many
v_gene: TRBV7-9
CDR3aa: ASSFFGGGKSYNEQF

j_gene: TRBJ2-3
abundance: NA
v_gene: TRBV7-3
CDR3aa: ASSSSGGVQGTQY

j_gene: TRBJ2-5
abundance: NA
v_gene: TRBV12-3/TRBV12-4
CDR3aa: ASSLGGGRTQY

j_gene: TRBJ2-7
abundance: NA
v_gene: TRBV7-9
CDR3aa: ASSLDRVSERY

j_gene: TRBJ2-7
abundance: NA
v_gene: TRBV7-2
CDR3aa: ASSFVGQPYEQY

j_gene: TRBJ2-5
abundance: NA
v_gene: TRBV10-3
CDR3aa: AISEGVWSGAYQETQY

j_gene: TRBJ2-3
abundance: NA
v_gene: TRBV15
CDR3aa: ATSRGTMGGGTDTQY

j_gene: TRBJ2-7
abundance: NA
v_gene: TRBV29-1
CDR3aa: SAGTGCYEQY

j_gene: TRBJ2-7
abundance: many
v_gene: TRBV7-2
CDR3aa: ASSPSASGVSYEQY

j_gene: TRBJ2-7
abundance: NA
v_gene: TRBV9
CDR3aa: ASSVDPGASYEQY

j_gene: TRBJ1-6
abundance: once
v_gene: TRBV19
CDR3aa: ASGTGVSYNSPLH

j_gene: TRBJ2-1
abundance: many
v_gene: TRBV19
CDR3aa: ATAGQPPLDNEQF

j_gene: TRBJ1-4
abundance: many
v_gene: TRBV19
CDR3aa: ASSIQILSATNEKLF

j_gene: TRBJ1-2
abundance: NA
v_gene: TRBV29-1
CDR3aa: SVEVRQGPYGYT

j_gene: TRBJ1-4
abundance: many
v_gene: TRBV7-2
CDR3aa: ASSLVGQRLNEKLF

j_gene: TRBJ2-7
abundance: NA
v_gene: TRBV11-1
CDR3aa: ASSYRDRGRYEQY

j_gene: TRBJ1-2
abundance: many
v_gene: TRBV5-8
CDR3aa: ASSPPRGFNYGYT

j_gene: TRBJ2-5
abundance: NA
v_gene: TRBV20-1
CDR3aa: SAVRDTGGETQY

j_gene: TRBJ1-1
abundance: NA
v_gene: TRBV19
CDR3aa: ASRTGGTEAF

j_gene: TRBJ2-3
abundance: few
v_gene: TRBV11-1
CDR3aa: ASSLGSSGGTDTQY

j_gene: TRBJ1-6
abundance: NA
v_gene: TRBV11-2
CDR3aa: ASRYTGPPGGSPLH

j_gene: TRBJ1-6
abundance: NA
v_gene: TRBV10-3
CDR3aa: AISEGVLNSPLH

j_gene: TRBJ2-5
abundance: NA
v_gene: TRBV7-2
CDR3aa: ASSYTSGGIKETQY

j_gene: TRBJ1-1
abundance: NA
v_gene: TRBV11-3
CDR3aa: ASSLDREVAF

j_gene: TRBJ2-1
abundance: NA
v_gene: TRBV6-2/TRBV6-3
CDR3aa: ASSYIAQVGEQF

j_gene: TRBJ1-3
abundance: many
v_gene: TRBV16
CDR3aa: ASSQSSRVYSGNTIY

j_gene: TRBJ2-2
abundance: once
v_gene: TRBV4-2
CDR3aa: ASSQEGRDTGELF

j_gene: TRBJ2-7
abundance: once
v_gene: TRBV6-1
CDR3aa: ASRQDGTGLSYEQY

j_gene: TRBJ1-3
abundance: many
v_gene: TRBV24-1
CDR3aa: ATKVTEHSGNTIY

j_gene: TRBJ2-7
abundance: once
v_gene: TRBV29-1
CDR3aa: SVIQGDTYEQY

j_gene: TRBJ1-1
abundance: few
v_gene: TRBV6-5
CDR3aa: ASSYSAEGEAF